This TCR beta chain was captured in a study of T cells in Graves' hyperthyroidism and ophthalmopathy (dated by TCRdb to between 2018 and 2021). Context from the whole study: Peripheral blood samples were taken at the time of initial diagnosis, prior to any treatment. The study also compared thyroid tissue and blood T-cell repertoires from about six Graves' hyperthyroidism patients. The paper describes TCR Vbeta CDR3 sequencing of some 130 peripheral blood samples, made up of 40 to 45 ophthalmopathy patients, approximately 76 hyperthyroidism patients and 17 progressor patients. Whether ophthalmopathy could be predicted prospectively was tested in an independent validation cohort made up of approximately 19 hyperthyroidism patients plus 17 patients who later progressed to ophthalmopathy. After sampling, hyperthyroidism patients received methimazole starting at 30 mg daily, and ophthalmopathy patients received high-dose intravenous methylprednisolone. For training and testing, the roughly 93 patients in the discovery cohort were randomly divided in a 7:3 ratio. A discovery cohort of about a hundred patients, roughly 43 with Graves' ophthalmopathy and 55 to 60 with stable Graves' hyperthyroidism, was used to find distinguishing TCR V-J signatures.

TCR beta CDR3 regions were amplified from RNA transcripts. The TCR CDR3 was subjected to a first round of RT-PCR using the HTBI primer set and the Qiagen OneStep RT-PCR kit. Libraries were constructed in a second round of multiplex PCR, after which size selection and purification were carried out. Sequencing of the libraries was done on an Illumina HiSeq2000 using paired-end 100 bp reads. The original pipeline was this. SOAPnuke was used to process the raw data, removing reads that contained adapters or uncalled bases, had a mean Phred below 15, or lacked an exact match to the constant primer or identifier. High-quality paired reads were merged with COPE v1.2.5, and unique nucleotide sequences were defined as clonotypes. Clonotypes were aligned to IMGT TRBV, TRBD and TRBJ reference segments using MiTCR v1.1. Analysis was restricted to V-J combinations with a frequency above 0.0001, which covered 99.2% of repertoires. The TCS score was defined as the ratio of F50 (clonal expansion) to E x V (chaos), calculated using BLOSUM62-based TCRdist between CDR3 peptides within each V-J. Welch's t-statistics and random forest reduced just over 500 V-J features to 13, which were used in a naive Bayes classifier (R e1071). The public reads were reanalyzed by TCRdb: fastp trimming at Q25, MiXCR alignment, in-frame beta chains only. Each record represents a unique CDR3 protein, reported with the most common genes and DNA among its rows. These V and J calls rely on TCRdb rather than the paper's analysis. This sample has 270,000 or so distinct CDR3 sequences in its table, and around a quarter of those were observed once. The top ten hold roughly a quarter of the sample.

Hyperthyroidism patients were aged 18 to 65 years and newly diagnosed, with disease duration of less than 2 months. Exclusion was applied to patients with uncontrolled infections, other autoimmune diseases, pregnancy or lactation. Diagnoses were based on clinical symptoms, serum thyroxine and TRAb, thyroid ultrasound and orbital computed tomography. Blood from progressor patients was drawn when they were first diagnosed with hyperthyroidism, before any ophthalmopathy symptoms appeared. Ficoll-Paque density gradient centrifugation was used to isolate PBMCs from about 9.4 ml of fresh peripheral blood. Progressor patients were defined as those initially diagnosed with Graves' hyperthyroidism in whom ophthalmopathy developed during follow-up. Total RNA was extracted with Trizol reagent, and quality was checked on an Agilent 2100 Bioanalyzer. What the authors observed across the whole study: Most expanded thyroid clonotypes (frequency above 0.001) were also detected in blood, a finding suggesting that blood repertoires may reflect thyroid immune responses. In validation, the model predicted progression to ophthalmopathy with 60% to 71% sensitivity and roughly 72% specificity, a median of approximately 6.7 months before onset. No statistical method was used to fix the sample size in advance, and group allocation was not hidden from the investigators. Ophthalmopathy was separated from stable hyperthyroidism by a 13 V-J signature model, with approximately 86% sensitivity and just over 81% specificity obtained in cross-validation and 80%/75% obtained in testing.

This clonotype was seen many times. There is no known antigen for this receptor. No base-level quality is on record; no much larger clone is a single base apart. The V end loses 0 bases and the J end loses 0 bases, and a stretch of 9 bases separates them. The CDR3, cysteine through phenylalanine, is 15 amino acids long. The DNA shown is the 45-base CDR3, in frame from base 1. From a lookup of the germline V gene, CDR1 and CDR2 are SGDLS and YYNGEE. The sequenced sample was blood. The sequence came from a man aged 40-55 years with Graves' hyperthyroidism that later progressed to Graves' ophthalmopathy. The rearranged segments are TRBV9 and TRBJ1-1, with no reliable assignment of the D segment. The nucleotides are TGTGCCAGCAGCGTAGAGGGATTTATGAACACTGAAGCTTTCTTT. Its translation is CASSVEGFMNTEAFF. The full variable domain, completed from the reference TRBV9 and TRBJ1-1 proteins outside the CDR3, reads DSGVTQTPKHLITATGQRVTLRCSPRSGDLSVYWYQQSLDQGLQFLIQYYNGEERAKGNILERFSAQQFPDLHSELNLSSLELGDSALYFCASSVEGFMNTEAFFGQGTRLTVV.